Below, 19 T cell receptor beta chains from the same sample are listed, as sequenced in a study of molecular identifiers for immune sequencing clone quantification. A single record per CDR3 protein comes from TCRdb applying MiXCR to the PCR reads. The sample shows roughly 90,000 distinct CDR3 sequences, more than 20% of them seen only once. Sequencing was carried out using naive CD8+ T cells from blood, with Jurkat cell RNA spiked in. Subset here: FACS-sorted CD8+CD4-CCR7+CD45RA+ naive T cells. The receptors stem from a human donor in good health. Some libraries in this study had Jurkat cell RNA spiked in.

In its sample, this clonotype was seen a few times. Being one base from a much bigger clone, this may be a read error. The CDR3 DNA follows: TGTGCCAGCAGTTTGCCCTCTCAGGGTGTAGCGCAGTACTTC. Translation gives CASSLPSQGVAQYF. V gene TRBV28 combines with J gene TRBJ2-7, with a weak D call TRBD1 (5 bases). V shed 3 bases and J shed 9 bases, with 18 bases lying between them. Germline V CDR1 and CDR2: MDHEN, SYDVKM. The CDR3 runs 14 residues. The entire variable domain, with the rest obtained from reference TRBV28 and TRBJ2-7, is as follows: DVKVTQSSRYLVKRTGEKVFLECVQDMDHENMFWYRQDPGLGLRLIYFSYDVKMKEKGDIPEGYSVSREKKERFSLILESASTNQTSMYLCASSLPSQGVAQYFGPGTRLTVT.

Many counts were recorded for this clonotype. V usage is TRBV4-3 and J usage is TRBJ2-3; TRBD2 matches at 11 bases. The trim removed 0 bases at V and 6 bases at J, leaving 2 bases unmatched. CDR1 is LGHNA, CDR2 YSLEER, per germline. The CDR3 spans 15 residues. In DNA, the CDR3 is TGCGCCAGCAGCCAAGAATGGACTAGCGGGGATACGCAGTATTTT. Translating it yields CASSQEWTSGDTQYF.

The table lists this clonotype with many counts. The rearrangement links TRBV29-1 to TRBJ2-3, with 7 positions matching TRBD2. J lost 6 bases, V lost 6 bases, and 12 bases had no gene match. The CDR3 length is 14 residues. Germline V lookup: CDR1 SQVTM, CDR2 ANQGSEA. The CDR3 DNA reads TGCAGCGTAGCCCCTAGCGGCCTTGGGGATACGCAGTATTTT. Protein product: CSVAPSGLGDTQYF.

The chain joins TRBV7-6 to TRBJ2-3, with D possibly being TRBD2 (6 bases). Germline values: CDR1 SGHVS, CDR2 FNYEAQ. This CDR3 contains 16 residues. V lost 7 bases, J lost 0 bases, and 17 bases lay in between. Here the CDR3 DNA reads TGTGCCAGCACCGCTTTAGCGGCCCTGAGCACAGATACGCAGTATTTT. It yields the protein CASTALAALSTDTQYF.

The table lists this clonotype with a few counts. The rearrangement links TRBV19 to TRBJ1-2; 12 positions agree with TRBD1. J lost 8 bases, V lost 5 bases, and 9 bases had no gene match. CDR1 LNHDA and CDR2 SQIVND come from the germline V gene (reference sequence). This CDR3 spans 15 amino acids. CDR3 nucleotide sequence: TGTGCCAGTAGTCCCTCCGGGACAGGGGGCGAAGGCTACACCTTC. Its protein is CASSPSGTGGEGYTF. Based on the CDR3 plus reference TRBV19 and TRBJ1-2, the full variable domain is DGGITQSPKYLFRKEGQNVTLSCEQNLNHDAMYWYRQDPGQGLRLIYYSQIVNDFQKGDIAEGYSVSREKKESFPLTVTSAQKNPTAFYLCASSPSGTGGEGYTFGSGTRLTVV.

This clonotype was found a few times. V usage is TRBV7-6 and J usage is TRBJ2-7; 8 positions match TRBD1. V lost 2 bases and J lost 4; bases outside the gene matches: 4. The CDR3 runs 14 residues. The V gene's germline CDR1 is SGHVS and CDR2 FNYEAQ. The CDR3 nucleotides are TGTGCCAGCAGCTTATCAGGGGGCGTGTACGAGCAGTACTTC. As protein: CASSLSGGVYEQYF. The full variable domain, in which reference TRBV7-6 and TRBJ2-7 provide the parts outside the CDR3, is GAGVSQSPRYKVTKRGQDVALRCDPISGHVSLYWYRQALGQGPEFLTYFNYEAQQDKSGLPNDRFSAERPEGSISTLTIQRTEQRDSAMYRCASSLSGGVYEQYFGPGTRLTVT.

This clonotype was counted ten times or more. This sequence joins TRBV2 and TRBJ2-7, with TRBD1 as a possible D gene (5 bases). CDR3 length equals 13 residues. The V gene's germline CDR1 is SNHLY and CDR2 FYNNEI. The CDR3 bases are TGTGCAATTAACTCGGCAGGGACCTACGAGCAGTACTTC. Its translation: CAINSAGTYEQYF.

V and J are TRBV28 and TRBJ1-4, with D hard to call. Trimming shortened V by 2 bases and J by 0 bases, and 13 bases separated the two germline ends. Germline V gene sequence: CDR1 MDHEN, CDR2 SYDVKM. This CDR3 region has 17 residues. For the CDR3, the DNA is TGTGCCAGCAGTTTAATCGGAGCCTGGGCAACTAATGAAAAACTGTTTTTT. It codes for CASSLIGAWATNEKLFF.

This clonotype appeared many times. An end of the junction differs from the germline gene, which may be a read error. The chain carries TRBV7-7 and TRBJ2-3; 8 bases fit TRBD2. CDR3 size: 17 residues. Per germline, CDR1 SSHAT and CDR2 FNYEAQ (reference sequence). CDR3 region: CASSLAPLAEITDTQYF. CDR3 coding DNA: TGTGCTAGCAGCTTAGCGCCACTAGCGGAGATCACAGATACGCAGTATTTT. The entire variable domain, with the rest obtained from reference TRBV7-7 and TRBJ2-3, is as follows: GAGVSQSPRYKVTKRGQDVTLRCDPISSHATLYWYQQALGQGPEFLTYFNYEAQPDKSGLPSDRFSAERPEGSISTLTIQRTEQRDSAMYRCASSLAPLAEITDTQYFGPGTRLTVL.

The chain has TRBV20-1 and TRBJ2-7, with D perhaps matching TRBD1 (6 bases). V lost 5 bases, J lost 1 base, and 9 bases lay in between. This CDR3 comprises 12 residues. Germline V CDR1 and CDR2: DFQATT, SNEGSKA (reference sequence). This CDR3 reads CSARTESYEQYF. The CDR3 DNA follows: TGCAGTGCTCGGACAGAATCCTACGAGCAGTACTTC.

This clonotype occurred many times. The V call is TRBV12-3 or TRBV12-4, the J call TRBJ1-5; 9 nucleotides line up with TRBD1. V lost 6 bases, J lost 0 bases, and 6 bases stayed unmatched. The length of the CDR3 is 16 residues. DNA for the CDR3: TGTGCCAGCAGGCCGGGGACAGGGAGTAGCAATCAGCCCCAGCATTTT. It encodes CASRPGTGSSNQPQHF.

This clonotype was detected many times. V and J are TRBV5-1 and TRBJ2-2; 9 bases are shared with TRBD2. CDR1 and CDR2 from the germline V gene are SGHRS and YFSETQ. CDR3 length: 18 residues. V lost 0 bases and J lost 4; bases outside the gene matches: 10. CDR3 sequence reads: CASSLAGSGGHITGELFF. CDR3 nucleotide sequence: TGCGCCAGCAGCTTGGCGGGTAGCGGGGGCCACATCACCGGGGAGCTGTTTTTT.

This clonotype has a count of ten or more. The CDR3 nucleotides read TGCGCCAGCAGCTTGAGCCCGGGAGGCTACGAGCAGTACTTC. Its translation is CASSLSPGGYEQYF. The gene calls are TRBV5-1 and TRBJ2-7; the match to TRBD2 covers 7 bases. Per the germline V gene, CDR1 is SGHRS and CDR2 is YFSETQ. Unmatched junction bases numbered 4, after V lost 1 base and J lost 3 bases. The CDR3 has 14 residues.

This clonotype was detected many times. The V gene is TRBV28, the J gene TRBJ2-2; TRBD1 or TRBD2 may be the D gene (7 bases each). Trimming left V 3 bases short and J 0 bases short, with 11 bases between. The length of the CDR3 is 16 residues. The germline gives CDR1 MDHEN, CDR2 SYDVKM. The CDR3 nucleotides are TGTGCCAGCAGTTTCAGGGGGGGGACGAACACCGGGGAGCTGTTTTTT. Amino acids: CASSFRGGTNTGELFF.

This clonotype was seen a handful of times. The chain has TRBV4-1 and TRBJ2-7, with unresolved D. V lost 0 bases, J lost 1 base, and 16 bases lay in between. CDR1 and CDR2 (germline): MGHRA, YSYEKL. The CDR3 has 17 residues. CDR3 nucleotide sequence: TGCGCCAGCAGCCAAGATTCACCTGTGGGCGGTTCCTACGAGCAGTACTTC. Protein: CASSQDSPVGGSYEQYF.

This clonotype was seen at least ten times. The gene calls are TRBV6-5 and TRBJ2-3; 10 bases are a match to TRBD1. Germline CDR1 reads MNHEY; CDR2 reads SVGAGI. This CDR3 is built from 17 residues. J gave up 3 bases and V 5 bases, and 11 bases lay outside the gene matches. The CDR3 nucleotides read TGTGCCAGCAGTCGCCAATGGACAGGGGGTAGGACAGATACGCAGTATTTT. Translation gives CASSRQWTGGRTDTQYF.

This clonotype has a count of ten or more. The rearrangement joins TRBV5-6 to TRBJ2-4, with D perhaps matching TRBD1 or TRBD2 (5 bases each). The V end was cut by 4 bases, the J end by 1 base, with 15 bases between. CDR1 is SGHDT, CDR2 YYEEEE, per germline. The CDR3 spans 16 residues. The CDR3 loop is CASSAGPAGAKNIQYF. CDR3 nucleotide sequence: TGTGCCAGCAGCGCGGGCCCAGCAGGGGCCAAAAACATTCAGTACTTC.

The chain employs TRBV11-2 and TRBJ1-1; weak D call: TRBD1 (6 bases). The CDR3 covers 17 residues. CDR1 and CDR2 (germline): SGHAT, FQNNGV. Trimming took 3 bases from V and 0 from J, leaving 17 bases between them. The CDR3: CASSFKQGTLMNTEAFF. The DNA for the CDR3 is TGTGCCAGCAGCTTTAAACAGGGAACACTAATGAACACTGAAGCTTTCTTT. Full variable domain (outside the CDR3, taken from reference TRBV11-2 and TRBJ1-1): EAGVAQSPRYKIIEKRQSVAFWCNPISGHATLYWYQQILGQGPKLLIQFQNNGVVDDSQLPKDRFSAERLKGVDSTLKIQPAKLEDSAVYLCASSFKQGTLMNTEAFFGQGTRLTVV.

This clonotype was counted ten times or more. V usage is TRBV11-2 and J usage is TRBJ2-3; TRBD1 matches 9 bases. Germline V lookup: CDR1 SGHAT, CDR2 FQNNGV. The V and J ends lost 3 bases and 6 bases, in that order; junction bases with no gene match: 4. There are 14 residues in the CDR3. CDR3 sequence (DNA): TGTGCCAGCAGCTTGGGGACAGGGTTCGATACGCAGTATTTT. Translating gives CASSLGTGFDTQYF.